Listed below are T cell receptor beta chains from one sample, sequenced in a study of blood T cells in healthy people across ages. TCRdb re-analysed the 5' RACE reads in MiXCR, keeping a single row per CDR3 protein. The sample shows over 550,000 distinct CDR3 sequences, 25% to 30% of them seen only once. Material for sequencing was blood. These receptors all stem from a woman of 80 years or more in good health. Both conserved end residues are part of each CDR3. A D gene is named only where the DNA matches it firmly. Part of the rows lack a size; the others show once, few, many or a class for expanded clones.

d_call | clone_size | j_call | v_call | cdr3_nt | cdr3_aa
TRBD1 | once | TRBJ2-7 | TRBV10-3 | TGTGCCATCAGTGCGGGTGACAGGGACGGGCAGTACTTC | CAISAGDRDGQYF
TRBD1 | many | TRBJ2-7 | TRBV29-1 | TGCAGCGTGACAGGGGACTACGAGCAGTACTTC | CSVTGDYEQYF
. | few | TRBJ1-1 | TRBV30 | TGTGCCTGGGGGCAAATTCTGAACACTGAAGCTTTCTTT | CAWGQILNTEAFF
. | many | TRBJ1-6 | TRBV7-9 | TGTGCCAGCAGCAAGACGGATTATAATTCACCCCTCCACTTT | CASSKTDYNSPLHF
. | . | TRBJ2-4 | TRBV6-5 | TGCGCCAGCAGTCCACGATCACGGGGCTACAAGCAGTACTTC | CASSPRSRGYKQYF
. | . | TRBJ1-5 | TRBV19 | TGTGCCAGTAGTCGCGAGGGCTGGGGTGGTCAGCCCCAGCATTTT | CASSREGWGGQPQHF
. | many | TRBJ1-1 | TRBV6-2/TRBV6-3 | TGTGCCAGCAGTTACGAGGGAGGATGGAACACTGAAGCTTTCTTT | CASSYEGGWNTEAFF
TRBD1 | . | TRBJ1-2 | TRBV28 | TGTGCCAGCAGTTTATGGGACGGACAGGGTGGCTACACCTTC | CASSLWDGQGGYTF
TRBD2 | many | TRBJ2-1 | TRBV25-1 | TGTGCCAGCAGTGAATTTGCTAGCGGGGGGGCAGAGGAGCAGTTCTTC | CASSEFASGGAEEQFF
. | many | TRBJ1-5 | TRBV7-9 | TGTGCCAGCAGCTTACTTGGGGGGGGCCGAGAGCCCCAGCATTTT | CASSLLGGGREPQHF
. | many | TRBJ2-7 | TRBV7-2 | TGTGCCAGCACCCTTAATCCGACAGACGAGCAGTACTTC | CASTLNPTDEQYF
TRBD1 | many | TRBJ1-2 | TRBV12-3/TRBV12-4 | TGTGCCAGCAGTTCCTCAGGGGTTGGGGGGACAGGGAACTATGGCTACACCTTC | CASSSSGVGGTGNYGYTF
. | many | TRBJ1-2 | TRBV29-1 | TGCAGCGTTGGGGGGTTGGGGCTCGGCTACACCTTC | CSVGGLGLGYTF
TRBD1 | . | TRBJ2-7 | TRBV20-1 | TGCAGTGCTAGGACTCCGGGACAGGGCATCTACAATGAGCAGTACTTC | CSARTPGQGIYNEQYF
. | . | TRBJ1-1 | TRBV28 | TGTGCCAGCAGCCGAGATGGGGGGCTAAGGAACACTGAAGCTTTCTTT | CASSRDGGLRNTEAFF
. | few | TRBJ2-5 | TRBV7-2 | TGTGCCAGCAGCTCCAGAGTGAGGCAAGAGACCCAGTACTTC | CASSSRVRQETQYF
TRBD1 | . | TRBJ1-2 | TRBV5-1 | TGCGCCAGCAGCCCCCGTTTTACAGGGGGCAGTGGCTGCACCTTC | CASSPRFTGGSGCTF
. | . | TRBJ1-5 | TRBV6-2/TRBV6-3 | TGTGCCAGCAGCCCTACAGGGATAGTCGGCAATCAGCCCCAGCATTTT | CASSPTGIVGNQPQHF
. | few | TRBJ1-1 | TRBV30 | TGTGCCTGGAGTCCCCTTAGGAACACTGAAGCTTTCTTT | CAWSPLRNTEAFF
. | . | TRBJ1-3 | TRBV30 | TGTGCCTGGAGTTACGACGGTGGAAACACCATATATTTT | CAWSYDGGNTIYF
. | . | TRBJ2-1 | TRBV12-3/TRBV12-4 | TGTGCCAGCAGCCTTATAGTAAGGGGGAAGCAGTTCTTC | CASSLIVRGKQFF
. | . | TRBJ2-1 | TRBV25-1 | TGTGCCACCACACAGGGTCTCTACAATGAGCAGTTCTTC | CATTQGLYNEQFF
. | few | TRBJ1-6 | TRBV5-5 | TGTGCCAGCAGCTTGGGGGCCAGGGAGAATTCACCCCTCCACTTT | CASSLGARENSPLHF
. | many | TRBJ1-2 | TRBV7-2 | TGTGCCAGCAGCTTAGATCTAGGAGACATCTATGGCTACACCTTC | CASSLDLGDIYGYTF
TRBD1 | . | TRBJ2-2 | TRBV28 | TGTGCCAGCAGTGCCGATCAGGGGGACGTCGGGGAGCTGTTTTTT | CASSADQGDVGELFF
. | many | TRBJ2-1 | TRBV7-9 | TGTGCCAGCAGCGGACGGCTAGGGAGCTCCTACAATGAGCAGTTCTTC | CASSGRLGSSYNEQFF
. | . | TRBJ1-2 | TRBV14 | TGTGCCAGCAGCCAAGATCAGCAGTCGCTCAACTATGGCTACACCTTC | CASSQDQQSLNYGYTF
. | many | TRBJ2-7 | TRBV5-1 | TGCGCCAGCAGCTTGGGGCCAATCAAGCGCTCCTACGAGCAGTACTTC | CASSLGPIKRSYEQYF
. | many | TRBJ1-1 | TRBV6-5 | TGTGCCAGCAGTTACTCTGACGGCATGAACACTGAAGCTTTCTTT | CASSYSDGMNTEAFF
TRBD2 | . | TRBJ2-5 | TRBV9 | TGTGCCAGCAGCTTGGGACTAGCGGAGGGCGGGACCCAGTACTTC | CASSLGLAEGGTQYF
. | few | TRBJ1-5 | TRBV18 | TGTGCCAGCTCACCGTCAGTTAATCAGCCCCAGCATTTT | CASSPSVNQPQHF
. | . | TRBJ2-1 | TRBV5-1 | TGCGCCAGCAGCTTGCGGGGGCCCCGCAATGAGCAGTTATTC | CASSLRGPRNEQLF
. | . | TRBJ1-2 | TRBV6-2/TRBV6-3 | TGTGCCAGCAGCCCCAGCCAAACACGGCTCTATGGCTGCACCTTC | CASSPSQTRLYGCTF
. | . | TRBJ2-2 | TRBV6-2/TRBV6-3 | TGTGCCAGCAGTTACTCGATTGGGGGCCGGACCGGGGAGCTGTTTTTT | CASSYSIGGRTGELFF
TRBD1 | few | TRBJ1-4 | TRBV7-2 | TGTGCCAGCAGCTTTTACACAGGGGATAGAAATGAAAAACGGTTTTTT | CASSFYTGDRNEKRFF
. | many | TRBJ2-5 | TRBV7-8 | TGTGCCAGCAGCATCGGGGGCCGAGAGACCCAGTACTTC | CASSIGGRETQYF
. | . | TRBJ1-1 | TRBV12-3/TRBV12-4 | TGTGCCAGCAGGGGGCGGGGGGCTGAGAACACTGAAGCTTTCTTT | CASRGRGAENTEAFF
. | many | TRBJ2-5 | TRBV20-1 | TGCAGTGCTCCACAATCTAATGGAGAGACCCAGTACTTC | CSAPQSNGETQYF
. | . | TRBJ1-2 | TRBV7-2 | TGTGCCAGCAGCCGGGACCTAGGGGGCTACACCTTC | CASSRDLGGYTF
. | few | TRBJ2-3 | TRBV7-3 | TGTGCCAGCAGCTTAAGCGTGACAGATACGCAGTATTTT | CASSLSVTDTQYF
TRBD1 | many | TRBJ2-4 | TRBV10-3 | TGTGCCATCAGTGAGTCGCAGGGGGCGAAAGCCAAAAACATTCAGTACTTC | CAISESQGAKAKNIQYF
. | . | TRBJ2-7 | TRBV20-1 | TGCAGTGCTAGAGAAGGAGGAGCCCCCGAGCAGTACTTC | CSAREGGAPEQYF
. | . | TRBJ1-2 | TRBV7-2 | TGTGCCAGCAGCTTACTGGACAGCGACGCTAACTATGGCTACACTTTC | CASSLLDSDANYGYTF